This T cell receptor (beta chain) was sequenced for a study of spatial heterogeneity in lung cancer. Time point meaning: sample taken at primary tumor resection. Whole RNA obtained from tumor, nontumor lung or frozen PBMC underwent sequencing without sorting. With 7 bases clipped from V and 4 bases from J, the junction kept 8 bases outside the gene matches. Per germline, CDR1 SNHLY and CDR2 FYNNEI. The CDR3 extends over 15 amino acids. TCRdb re-called the 5' RACE reads through MiXCR, storing one row per CDR3 protein. The sample shows tens of thousands of distinct CDR3 sequences, roughly 8% of them seen only once.

The sample here was PBMCs, taken at surgery. The V and J genes are TRBV2 and TRBJ2-1; 9 nucleotides line up with TRBD2. This sequence originates from a female donor with early-stage non-small cell lung cancer. The CDR3 nucleotides read TGTGCCAGCAAACCCCTAGCGGGATCTTACAATGAGCAGTTCTTC. Translating it yields CASKPLAGSYNEQFF.